This TCR beta chain emerged from a study of T cell responses to AZD1222 COVID-19 vaccine (dated by TCRdb to about 2021). Some background on the complete study: TCR sequencing covered approximately 230 trial participants: 207 given two doses of AZD1222 and approximately 26 given two doses of MenACWY control vaccine. Trial participants were enrolled into age subgroups of 18-55, 56-69 and 70-plus years, which contained approximately 150, 28 and 58 TCR-sequenced participants, respectively.

This clone was detected only a few times. Its specific antigen is unknown. No much larger clone is present one base from it, and per-base qualities are unavailable. Reading the label with the study, this specimen's time point is: about 28 days (+/-7) after the second vaccine dose. Because spike-specific TCR depth and breadth did not differ between the two schedules, AZD1222 recipients who got a second dose at roughly 4 weeks were pooled with those who got a second dose at roughly 12 weeks. Vaccinee samples came from UK trials COV001 and COV002, including a single-blind randomized controlled phase 2/3 trial of AZD1222 (ChAdOx1 nCoV-19) in healthy adults. For TCRbeta chain sequencing, PBMC samples from trial participants were taken at day 0 and at day 28 after the second dose. The paper's findings and limits, for the study overall: CD4 TCRs associated with the vaccine covered the entire spike protein, and the dominant responses were in regions 160-218 and 743-854. Most participants were white British and females outnumbered males, and the authors suggested that clonal diversity may have been underestimated. Conclusions about previously exposed vaccinees are limited, since just five or six AZD1222 recipients were seropositive for SARS-CoV-2 at baseline. The 56-69-year group was small, and its depth increase did not reach significance, likely because of low power. Nearly half of unique spike-specific TCRs reportedly recognized epitopes outside regions mutated in the B.1.351 and B.1.1.7 variants. Because no samples from the day 14 peak response were available, repertoires could be characterized only after the peak T cell response. A significant rise in spike-specific TCR breadth and depth was observed after two AZD1222 doses relative to day 0 and relative to MenACWY recipients.

The CDR3 regions of human TCRbeta chains were subjected to immunosequencing. The study's processing was this. Repertoire TCRs were matched against a reference library of SARS-CoV-2-specific TCRs generated with the MIRA antigen-specificity platform. Breadth meant the fraction of unique TCRs that were SARS-CoV-2-associated, whereas depth meant the fraction of total T cells that were SARS-CoV-2-associated. Using the MIRA data, every spike-specific TCR was mapped to the spike region that the TCR reacted to and assigned to either a CD4 or a CD8 class. Log10-transformed breadth and depth values were compared by one-way ANOVA with Sidak's multiple comparisons tests. Entries here come from immuneACCESS through TCRdb and include only in-frame sequences with V and J called. Some clones fail to appear in such tables; in the studies checked, an unresolved V gene covers under half of the shortfall, and the cause of the remainder is unknown. D and trimming come from the DNA, and the V and J calls and clone size come from that table. The sample table shows approximately 170,000 clones, and around 88% are seen once. The top ten clones comprise roughly 12% of the sample.

The sequencing used peripheral blood, collected 28 days after the second AZD1222 dose. This sequence originates from an adult who received the AZD1222 COVID-19 vaccine.

The nucleotide sequence reads as follows: TGTGCCTGGAGTTGGGACTTCGATGAAAAACTGTTTTTT. Translated, this is CAWSWDFDEKLFF. In this chain, TRBV30 is recombined with TRBJ1-4; a tentative D call is TRBD1 (5 bases match). V is cut by 2 bases and J by 6 bases, and the space between the germline ends is 10 bases. From the germline V gene (reference sequence), CDR1 is GTSNPN and CDR2 is SVGIG. The CDR3 measures 13 amino acids from cysteine to phenylalanine. Of all the DNA, just the CDR3 is kept, 39 bases in frame from base 1.